This T cell receptor (beta chain) was identified during a study of blood T cell repertoires in COVID-19. Generated by immunoSEQ multiplex PCR, the TCRdb table keeps only in-frame clones and is missing some. The sample records around 140,000 clones, 86% being singletons. V gave up 4 bases and J gave up 4 bases, with 13 bases separating them. Germline values: CDR1 SGHVS, CDR2 FQNEAQ. The CDR3 is 14 residues long. The sequencing input was peripheral blood. The gene calls are TRBV7-8 and TRBJ1-2; unclear D gene. The TCR was taken from a woman aged 55-70 years with acute or convalescent COVID-19. CDR3 in DNA: TGTGCCAGCAGCTCCGGACGGAGGATCTATGGCTACACCTTC. Protein product: CASSSGRRIYGYTF.